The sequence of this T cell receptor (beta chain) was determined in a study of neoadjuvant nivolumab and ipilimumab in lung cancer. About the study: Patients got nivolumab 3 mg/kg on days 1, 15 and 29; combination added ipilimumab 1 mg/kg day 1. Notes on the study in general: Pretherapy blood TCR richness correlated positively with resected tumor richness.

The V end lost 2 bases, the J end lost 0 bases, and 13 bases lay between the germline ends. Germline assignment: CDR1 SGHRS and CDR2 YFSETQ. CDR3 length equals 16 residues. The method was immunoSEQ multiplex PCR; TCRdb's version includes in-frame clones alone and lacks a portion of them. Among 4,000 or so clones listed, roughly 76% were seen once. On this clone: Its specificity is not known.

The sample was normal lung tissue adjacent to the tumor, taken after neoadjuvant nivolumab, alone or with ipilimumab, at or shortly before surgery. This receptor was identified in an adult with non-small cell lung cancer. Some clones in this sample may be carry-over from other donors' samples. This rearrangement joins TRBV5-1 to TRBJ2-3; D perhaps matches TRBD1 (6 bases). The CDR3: CASSFRQAASTDTQYF. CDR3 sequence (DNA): TGCGCCAGCAGCTTCAGACAGGCCGCTAGCACAGATACGCAGTATTTT.